The clone carrying this TCR beta chain was observed a handful of times. What it binds is not known. A library made for alpha chains picked up this beta chain off target, so its size means little. Via MiXCR, TCRdb re-called the 5' RACE reads, giving one row per CDR3 protein. Of around 18,000 distinct CDR3 sequences in the sample, 5.8% were seen once. This sample stems from a study of spatial heterogeneity in lung cancer. Whole-study context: Across the raw uncorrected reads, a unique TCR and UMI combination was observed, on average, more than ten times. Notes on the study in general: Coverage of tumor T cells, an estimated figure, was roughly 7% for alpha and 13% for beta chains. Expanded alpha and beta TCR counts within tumors tracked tumor mutation counts.

The CDR3 consists of 13 residues. Trimming cost V 5 bases and J 8 bases, with 13 bases left between them. Germline lookup yields CDR1 LNHDA and CDR2 SQIVND (reference sequence). The time point is: sample taken at primary tumor resection. The 55 to 90 donors had untreated early-stage non-small cell lung cancer. Material for sequencing was whole RNA from tumor, nontumor lung or frozen PBMC, left unsorted. The receptor was isolated from a female donor with early-stage non-small cell lung cancer. Material: lung tumor tissue, obtained at surgery. The chain uses TRBV19 and TRBJ2-1; D is tentatively TRBD1 or TRBD2 (5 bases each). The DNA of the CDR3 is TGTGCCAGTAGTCGCCGGGGCCTTCATGAGCAGTTCTTC. Amino acids: CASSRRGLHEQFF.